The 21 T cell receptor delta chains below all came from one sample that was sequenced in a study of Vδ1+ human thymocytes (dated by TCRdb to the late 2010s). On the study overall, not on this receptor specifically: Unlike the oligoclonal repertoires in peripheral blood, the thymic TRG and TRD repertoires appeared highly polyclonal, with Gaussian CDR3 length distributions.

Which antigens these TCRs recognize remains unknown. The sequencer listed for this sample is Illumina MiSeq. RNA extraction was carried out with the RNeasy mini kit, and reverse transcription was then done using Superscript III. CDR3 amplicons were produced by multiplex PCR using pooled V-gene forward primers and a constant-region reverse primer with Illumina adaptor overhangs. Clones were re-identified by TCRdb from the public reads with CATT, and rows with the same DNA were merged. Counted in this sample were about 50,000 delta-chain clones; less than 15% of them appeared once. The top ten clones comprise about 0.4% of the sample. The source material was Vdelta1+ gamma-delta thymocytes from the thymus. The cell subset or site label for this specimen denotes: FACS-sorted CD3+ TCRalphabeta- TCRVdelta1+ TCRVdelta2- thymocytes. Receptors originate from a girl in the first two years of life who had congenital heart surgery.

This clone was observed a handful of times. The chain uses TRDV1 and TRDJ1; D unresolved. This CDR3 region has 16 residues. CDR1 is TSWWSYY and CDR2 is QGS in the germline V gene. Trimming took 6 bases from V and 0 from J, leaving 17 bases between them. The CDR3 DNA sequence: TGTGCTCTTGGCCCCTCCCCACGTCACCACACCGATAAACTCATCTTT. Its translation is CALGPSPRHHTDKLIF.

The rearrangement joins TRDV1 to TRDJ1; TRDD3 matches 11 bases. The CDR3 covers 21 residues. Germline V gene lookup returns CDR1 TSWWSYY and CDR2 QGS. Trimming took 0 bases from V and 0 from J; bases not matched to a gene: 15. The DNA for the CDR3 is TGTGCTCTTGGGGAACTCCCCAGGTGCCCTGGGGGATACTGTTACACCGATAAACTCATCTTT. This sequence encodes CALGELPRCPGGYCYTDKLIF.

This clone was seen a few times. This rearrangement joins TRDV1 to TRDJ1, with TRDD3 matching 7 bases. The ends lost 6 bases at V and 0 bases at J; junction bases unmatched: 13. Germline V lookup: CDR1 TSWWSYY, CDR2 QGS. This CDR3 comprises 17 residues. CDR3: CALGPQGRGMHTDKLIF. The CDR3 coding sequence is TGTGCTCTTGGCCCCCAAGGAAGGGGGATGCACACCGATAAACTCATCTTT.

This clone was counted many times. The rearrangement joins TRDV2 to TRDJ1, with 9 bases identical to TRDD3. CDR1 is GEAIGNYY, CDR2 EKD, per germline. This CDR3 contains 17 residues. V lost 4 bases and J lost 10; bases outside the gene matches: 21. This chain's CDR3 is CACEFWGIPQGLCGLIF. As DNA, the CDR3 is TGTGCCTGTGAGTTCTGGGGGATTCCGCAGGGTCTGTGTGGACTCATCTTT.

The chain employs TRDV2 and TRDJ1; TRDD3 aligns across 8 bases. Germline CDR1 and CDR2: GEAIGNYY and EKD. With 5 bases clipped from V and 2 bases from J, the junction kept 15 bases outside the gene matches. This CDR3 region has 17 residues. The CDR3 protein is CACGTSEAGYATDKLIF. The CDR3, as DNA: TGTGCCTGTGGCACATCGGAGGCGGGATACGCGACCGATAAACTCATCTTT.

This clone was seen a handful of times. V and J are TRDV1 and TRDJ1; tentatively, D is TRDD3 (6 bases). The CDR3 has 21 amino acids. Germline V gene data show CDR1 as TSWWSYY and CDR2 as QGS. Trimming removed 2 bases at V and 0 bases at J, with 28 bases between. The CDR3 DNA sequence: TGTGCTCTTGGGGAATCACCCTACGTCCACTGGGTAGGACCGTACACCGATAAACTCATCTTT. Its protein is CALGESPYVHWVGPYTDKLIF.

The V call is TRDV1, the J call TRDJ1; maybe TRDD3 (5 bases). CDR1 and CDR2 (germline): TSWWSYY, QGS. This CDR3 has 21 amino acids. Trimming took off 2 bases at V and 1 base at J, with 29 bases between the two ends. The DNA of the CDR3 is TGTGCTCTTGGGGAAGAAGGTCCCCCCTCGCCGGTGGGGTTCCGCACCGATAAACTCATCTTT. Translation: CALGEEGPPSPVGFRTDKLIF.

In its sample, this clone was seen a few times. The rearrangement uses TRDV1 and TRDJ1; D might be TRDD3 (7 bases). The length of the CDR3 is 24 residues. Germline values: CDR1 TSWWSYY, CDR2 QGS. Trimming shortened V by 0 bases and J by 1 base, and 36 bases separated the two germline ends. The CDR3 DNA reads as TGTGCTCTTGGGGAACTCACCTTCCCCGTCCACGACCCTGGGGGCCCTACTCCCACCGATAAACTCATCTTT. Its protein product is CALGELTFPVHDPGGPTPTDKLIF.

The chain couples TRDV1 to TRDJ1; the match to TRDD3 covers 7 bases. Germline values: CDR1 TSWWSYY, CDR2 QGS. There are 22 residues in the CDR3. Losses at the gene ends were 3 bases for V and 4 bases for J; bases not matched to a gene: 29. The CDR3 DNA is TGTGCTCTTGGGGACGAGGAACATTCCCGTGGGGATTGCACTGGGGTTTTCGATAAACTCATCTTT. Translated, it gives CALGDEEHSRGDCTGVFDKLIF.

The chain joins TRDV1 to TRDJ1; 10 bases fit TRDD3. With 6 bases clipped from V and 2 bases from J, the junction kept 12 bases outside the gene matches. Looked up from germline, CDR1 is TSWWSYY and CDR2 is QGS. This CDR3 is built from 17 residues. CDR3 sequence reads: CALGCWGIRDGTDKLIF. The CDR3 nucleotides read TGTGCTCTTGGATGCTGGGGGATAAGGGATGGGACCGATAAACTCATCTTT.

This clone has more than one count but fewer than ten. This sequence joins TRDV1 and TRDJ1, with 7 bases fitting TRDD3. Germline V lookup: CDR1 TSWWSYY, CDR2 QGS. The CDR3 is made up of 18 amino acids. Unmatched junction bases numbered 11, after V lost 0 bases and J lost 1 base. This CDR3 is CALGELGSLWGSTDKLIF. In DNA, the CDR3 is TGTGCTCTTGGGGAACTGGGCTCCCTCTGGGGGTCCACCGATAAACTCATCTTT.

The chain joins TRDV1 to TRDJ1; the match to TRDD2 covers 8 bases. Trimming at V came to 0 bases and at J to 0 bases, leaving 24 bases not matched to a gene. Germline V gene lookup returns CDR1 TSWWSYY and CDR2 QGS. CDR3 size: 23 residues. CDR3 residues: CALGELGDGLPTRRDPYTDKLIF. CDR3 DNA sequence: TGTGCTCTTGGGGAACTAGGAGATGGGCTTCCTACCCGTAGGGATCCGTACACCGATAAACTCATCTTT.

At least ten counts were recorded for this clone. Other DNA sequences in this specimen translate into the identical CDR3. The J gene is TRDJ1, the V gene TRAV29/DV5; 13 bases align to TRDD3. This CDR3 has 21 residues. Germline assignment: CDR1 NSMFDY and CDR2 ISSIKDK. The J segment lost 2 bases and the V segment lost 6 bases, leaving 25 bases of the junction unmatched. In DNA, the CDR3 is TGTGCAGGTCCGCGGGTTGCCTTCTTACTGGGGGATACGCGTTTAACCGATAAACTCATCTTT. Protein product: CAGPRVAFLLGDTRLTDKLIF.

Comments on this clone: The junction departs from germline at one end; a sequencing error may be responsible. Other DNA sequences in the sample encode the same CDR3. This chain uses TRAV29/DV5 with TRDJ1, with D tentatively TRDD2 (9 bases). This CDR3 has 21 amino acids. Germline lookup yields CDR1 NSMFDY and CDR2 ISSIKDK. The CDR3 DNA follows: TGTGCCGCAAGCTCCTTCCTACGAATAGGGTCGCACTGGGGGCTGTCCGATAAACTCATCTTT. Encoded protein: CAASSFLRIGSHWGLSDKLIF.

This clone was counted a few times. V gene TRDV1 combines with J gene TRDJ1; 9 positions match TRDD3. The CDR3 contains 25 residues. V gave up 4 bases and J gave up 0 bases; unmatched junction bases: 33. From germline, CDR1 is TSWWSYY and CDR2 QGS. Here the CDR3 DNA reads TGTGCTCTTGGGGGCTCTCCCCTCCCTACGCCCTACTGGGGGAGCTTTCGCCGGTACACCGATAAACTCATCTTT. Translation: CALGGSPLPTPYWGSFRRYTDKLIF.

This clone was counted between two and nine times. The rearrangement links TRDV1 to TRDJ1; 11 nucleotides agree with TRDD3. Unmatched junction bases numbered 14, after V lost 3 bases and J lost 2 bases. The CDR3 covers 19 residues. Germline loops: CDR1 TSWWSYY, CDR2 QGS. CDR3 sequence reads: CALGEVSSWGILYTDKLIF. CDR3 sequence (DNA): TGTGCTCTTGGGGAGGTTTCAAGCTGGGGGATACTATATACCGATAAACTCATCTTT.

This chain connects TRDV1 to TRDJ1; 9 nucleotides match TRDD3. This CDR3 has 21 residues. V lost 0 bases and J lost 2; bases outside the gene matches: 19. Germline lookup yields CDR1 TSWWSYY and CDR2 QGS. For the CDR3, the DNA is TGTGCTCTTGGGGAACTTCTCGCGTCGTATAGGGGATACGCTGGGACCGATAAACTCATCTTT. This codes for CALGELLASYRGYAGTDKLIF.

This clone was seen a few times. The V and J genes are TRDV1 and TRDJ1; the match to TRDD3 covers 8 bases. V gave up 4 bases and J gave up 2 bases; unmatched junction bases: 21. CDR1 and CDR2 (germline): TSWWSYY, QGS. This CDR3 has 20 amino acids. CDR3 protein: CALGGPPYGDTLGCTDKLIF. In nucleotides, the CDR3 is TGTGCTCTTGGGGGACCTCCCTACGGGGATACATTAGGGTGTACCGATAAACTCATCTTT.

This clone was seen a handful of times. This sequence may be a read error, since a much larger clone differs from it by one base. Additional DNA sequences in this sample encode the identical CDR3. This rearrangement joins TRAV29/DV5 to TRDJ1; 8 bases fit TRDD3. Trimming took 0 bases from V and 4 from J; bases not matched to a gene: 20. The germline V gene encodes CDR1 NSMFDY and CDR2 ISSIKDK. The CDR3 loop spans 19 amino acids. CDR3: CAASATSCYWGLTLDKLIF. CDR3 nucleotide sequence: TGTGCAGCAAGCGCGACCTCCTGCTACTGGGGGTTAACTCTCGATAAACTCATCTTT.

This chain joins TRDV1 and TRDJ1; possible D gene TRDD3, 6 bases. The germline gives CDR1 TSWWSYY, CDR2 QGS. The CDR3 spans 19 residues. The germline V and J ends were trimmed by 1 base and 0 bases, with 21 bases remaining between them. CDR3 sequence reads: CALGERIAVLGLYTDKLIF. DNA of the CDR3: TGTGCTCTTGGGGAACGGATAGCCGTACTGGGCCTGTACACCGATAAACTCATCTTT.

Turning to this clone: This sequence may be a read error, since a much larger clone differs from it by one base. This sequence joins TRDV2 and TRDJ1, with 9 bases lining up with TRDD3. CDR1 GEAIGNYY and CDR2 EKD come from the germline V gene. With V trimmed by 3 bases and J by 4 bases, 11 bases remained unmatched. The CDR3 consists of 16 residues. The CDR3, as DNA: TGTGCCTGTGACCAAGGTGTCAAACTGGGGGACGATAAACTCATCTTT. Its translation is CACDQGVKLGDDKLIF.